This TCR beta chain was sequenced in a study of cytomegalovirus exposure and HLA in healthy donors. Study outcomes and limitations: Sequencing probably produced one cluster of sequence variants that were highly shared. The study dropped some indistinguishable V segments, TRBV6-2 and TRBV6-3 among them. Versus the roughly 700-donor mean, an Asian-associated ancestry cluster reportedly showed fewer N-insertions in a later analysis.

Vbeta (60) and Jbeta (13) primers were used in the PCR. Original methodology: An analysis performed later counted 74 million or so unique TCR beta chains (approximately 12 million of them shared). Produced via immunoSEQ multiplex PCR; TCRdb's table is partial and in-frame only. V, J and clone size derive from that table, while D and trimming were established from the DNA sequence. The sample has approximately 160,000 clones, around 80% seen once. The CDR3 sequence is 15 residues long. Trimming took 8 bases from V and 1 from J, leaving 15 bases between them. The germline V gene encodes CDR1 MNHEY and CDR2 SMNVEV (reference sequence). Worth noting for this clone: Its specificity is not known.

The V and J genes are TRBV27 and TRBJ1-5; D is ambiguous. The sequence was obtained from a human donor in good health. The source material was PBMCs. Here the CDR3 reads CASRLTLGSNQPQHF. The CDR3 DNA follows: TGTGCCAGCCGATTGACACTTGGGAGCAATCAGCCCCAGCATTTT.